The 8 T cell receptor beta chains listed next were all sequenced from one sample in a study of Ad26.COV2.S vaccination and SARS-CoV-2 variants. Sample treatment: roughly 19 received Ad26.COV2.S at low or high dose, single or two shots; about 5 received placebo; per-sample allocation not given. Sampling occurred on day 63 after the first vaccine or placebo injection. Produced via immunoSEQ multiplex PCR; TCRdb's table is partial and in-frame only. This sample has about 370,000 clones, with approximately 90% found just once. The sequencing used peripheral blood, collected in a trial of Ad26.COV2.S vaccine versus placebo. The receptor set was obtained from a person between 18 and 59 years old who received the Ad26.COV2.S COVID-19 vaccine or a placebo.

V is TRBV10-3 and J is TRBJ1-2, with D uncertain. The V and J ends lost 4 bases and 3 bases respectively, with 6 bases between them. This CDR3 is built from 12 residues. Germline loops: CDR1 ENHRY, CDR2 SYGVKD. The DNA for the CDR3 is TGTGCCATCAGTGTGCAGGACTATGGCTACACCTTC. Translating gives CAISVQDYGYTF.

This clone was seen a single time. The gene calls are TRBV27 and TRBJ2-2; tentatively, D is TRBD1 or TRBD2 (6 bases each). The length of the CDR3 is 15 residues. Germline V lookup: CDR1 MNHEY, CDR2 SMNVEV (reference sequence). Trimming removed 2 bases at V and 2 bases at J, with 9 bases between. As DNA, the CDR3 is TGTGCCAGCAGTTTAGGGGGGCTCAACACCGGGGAGCTGTTTTTT. This sequence encodes CASSLGGLNTGELFF.

The chain combines TRBV6-2 or TRBV6-3 with TRBJ2-1; D tentatively reads TRBD1 or TRBD2 (5 bases each). Germline-derived CDR1 and CDR2 are MNHEY and SVGEGT. The CDR3 has 14 residues. The V end lost 5 bases, the J end lost 3 bases, and 11 bases lay between the germline ends. CDR3 nucleotides: TGTGCCAGCAGTCACCGGGACGGCTACAATGAGCAGTTCTTC. Residues: CASSHRDGYNEQFF.

The chain is built from TRBV2 and TRBJ2-4; D perhaps matches TRBD1 (6 bases). Deletions cut 0 bases from V and 8 bases from J, with 11 bases between. This CDR3 has 14 amino acids. CDR1 and CDR2 (germline): SNHLY, FYNNEI. The CDR3 here is CASSEAKDSHIQYF. DNA of the CDR3: TGTGCCAGCAGTGAAGCTAAGGACAGCCACATTCAGTACTTC.

This rearrangement joins TRBV5-8 to TRBJ2-1; TRBD2 agrees at 8 bases. This CDR3 contains 15 residues. V lost 4 bases and J lost 3; bases outside the gene matches: 6. Germline CDR1 and CDR2: SGHTS and YDEGEE. The CDR3 region has the DNA TGTGCCAGCAGCCTCGGGACTAGTGTCTACAATGAGCAGTTCTTC. It yields the protein CASSLGTSVYNEQFF.

The chain has TRBV19 and TRBJ2-1; 9 bases fit TRBD2. The CDR3 has 15 residues. Germline CDR1 and CDR2: LNHDA and SQIVND (reference sequence). The ends lost 5 bases at V and 6 bases at J; junction bases unmatched: 8. In DNA form, the CDR3 reads TGTGCCAGTAGTGGACCGGGACTAGCAAGCAATGAGCAGTTCTTC. Encoded protein: CASSGPGLASNEQFF. Looking up the rest from reference TRBV19 and TRBJ2-1 gives the full variable domain: DGGITQSPKYLFRKEGQNVTLSCEQNLNHDAMYWYRQDPGQGLRLIYYSQIVNDFQKGDIAEGYSVSREKKESFPLTVTSAQKNPTAFYLCASSGPGLASNEQFFGPGTRLTVL.

The chain couples TRBV5-8 to TRBJ1-5; no definite D call. The CDR3 has 17 amino acids. CDR1 is SGHTS, CDR2 YDEGEE, per germline. Deletions cut 2 bases from V and 2 bases from J, with 17 bases between. This CDR3 reads CASSFVTQTAGNQPQHF. The CDR3, as DNA: TGTGCCAGCAGCTTCGTAACGCAAACAGCCGGCAATCAGCCCCAGCATTTT.

In DNA form, the CDR3 reads TGTGCCAGCAGCTTAACGGGGGGGACAACAGATACGCAGTATTTT. It is translated as CASSLTGGTTDTQYF. The V gene is TRBV7-2, the J gene TRBJ2-3, with 8 nucleotides matching TRBD2. The CDR3 extends over 15 amino acids. The V segment lost 2 bases and the J segment 3 bases; nucleotides outside the gene matches: 4. CDR1 SGHTA and CDR2 FQGNSA come from the germline V gene.